Below, 18 T cell receptor beta chains from the same sample are listed, as sequenced in a study of blood T cells in healthy people across ages. With a J-beta primer mix and a sample-barcoded 5' primer, a second PCR ran about 6 to 11 cycles. Via MiXCR, TCRdb re-called the 5' RACE reads, giving one row per CDR3 protein. The repertoire holds over a million distinct CDR3 sequences, with approximately 40% as singletons. Sequencing input: blood. The receptors originated from a young woman in good health.

In this sample, this clonotype turned up a few times. The CDR3: CASSLPRTGGHEQYF. CDR3 DNA: TGTGCCAGCAGCTTGCCCCGGACAGGGGGCCACGAGCAGTACTTC. The chain employs TRBV5-4 and TRBJ2-7; 11 bases are shared with TRBD1. The CDR3 totals 15 residues. V shed 1 base, J shed 5 bases, and the junction held 5 bases outside the gene matches. Germline V gene lookup returns CDR1 SGHNT and CDR2 YYREEE (reference sequence).

The chain uses TRBV27 and TRBJ2-7, with D maybe TRBD2 (6 bases). The CDR3 length is 16 residues. V lost 5 bases and J lost 3, with 20 bases in between. The germline V gene encodes CDR1 MNHEY and CDR2 SMNVEV (reference sequence). For the CDR3, the DNA is TGTGCCAGCAGTACTACCCCGGGACTCCTGAGCTACGAGCAGTACTTC. Translated, it gives CASSTTPGLLSYEQYF.

There are a few counts of this clonotype. The chain links TRBV6-1 to TRBJ1-5; possible D gene TRBD1, 6 bases. CDR1 and CDR2 from the germline V gene are MNHNS and SASEGT. The CDR3 runs to 16 residues. Trimming left V 5 bases short and J 7 bases short, with 21 bases between. The CDR3 sequence is CASSPTQDSRNQPQHF. The CDR3 DNA sequence: TGTGCCAGCAGTCCGACCCAGGACAGTCGGAACCAGCCCCAGCATTTT.

Only one count was recorded for this clonotype. The chain uses TRBV4-2 and TRBJ2-7, with TRBD2 matching 11 bases. CDR1 and CDR2 from the germline V gene are LGHNA and YNFKEQ. V lost 6 bases and J lost 4; bases outside the gene matches: 8. The CDR3 has 15 residues. The CDR3 is CASSNPTSGSYEQYF. CDR3 sequence (DNA): TGTGCCAGCAGTAACCCAACTAGCGGGAGTTACGAGCAGTACTTC.

The chain combines TRBV7-9 with TRBJ1-2; weak D call: TRBD1 (6 bases). Germline CDR1 and CDR2: SEHNR and FQNEAQ (reference sequence). The CDR3 is made up of 15 amino acids. Trimming took 5 bases from V and 0 from J, leaving 13 bases between them. CDR3: CASSPGQISNYGYTF. The CDR3 DNA sequence: TGTGCCAGCAGCCCCGGACAGATATCTAACTATGGCTACACCTTC.

This clonotype showed up just a few times. A much larger clone lies one base from this, so it may be a read error. This chain links TRBV2 with TRBJ2-7, with D uncertain. The V gene lost 8 bases and the J gene lost 7 bases, with 18 bases spanning the gap. Per the germline V gene, CDR1 is SNHLY and CDR2 is FYNNEI. The CDR3 spans 13 residues. CDR3 bases: TGTGCCAGCGCCTATGGCCGAACCAATGAGCAGTACTTC. This translates into CASAYGRTNEQYF.

In the case of this clonotype: Germline and junction disagree at one end, which may indicate a read error. The chain employs TRBV7-7 and TRBJ2-3; D remains unclear. There are 14 residues in the CDR3. The germline V gene encodes CDR1 SSHAT and CDR2 FNYEAQ (reference sequence). The CDR3, as DNA: TGTGCTAGCAGCTTCCATTTAAACACAGATACGCAGTATTTT. Translating it yields CASSFHLNTDTQYF.

In nucleotides, the CDR3 is TGTGCCTGGGGAGGACCGGGACAGGGTCCCCAAGAGACCCAGTACTTC. Residues: CAWGGPGQGPQETQYF. J is TRBJ2-5 and V is TRBV30, with TRBD1 matching over 9 bases. The CDR3 loop spans 16 amino acids. Germline V lookup: CDR1 GTSNPN, CDR2 SVGIG (reference sequence). J gave up 1 base and V 5 bases, and 11 bases lay outside the gene matches.

The V and J genes are TRBV20-1 and TRBJ2-5, with TRBD2 identical over 8 bases. The CDR3 consists of 15 residues. The V gene end was trimmed by 4 bases and the J gene end by 3 bases; junction bases not matched to a gene: 10. The germline CDR1 and CDR2 sequences are DFQATT and SNEGSKA (reference sequence). The CDR3 nucleotides read TGCAGTGCTAAAGCGGACGGACTAGCAGAAGAGACCCAGTACTTC. It translates to CSAKADGLAEETQYF.

On this clonotype itself: A read error is possible here, since a much larger clone lies one base away. The rearrangement uses TRBV29-1 and TRBJ2-7, with 10 positions matching TRBD2. V dropped 7 bases and J dropped 5; count of bases not matched to a gene: 11. The CDR3 covers 14 residues. Germline V CDR1 and CDR2: SQVTM, ANQGSEA. DNA of the CDR3: TGCAGCGGAGACGGCCTAGCGGGAGTAAACGAGCAGTACTTC. It translates to CSGDGLAGVNEQYF.

This clonotype has more than one count but fewer than ten. The chain uses TRBV3-1 and TRBJ1-2, with a weak D call TRBD1 (6 bases). CDR1 LGHDT and CDR2 YNNKEL come from the germline V gene (reference sequence). The V end was cut by 6 bases, the J end by 3 bases, with 17 bases between. The length of the CDR3 is 15 residues. The CDR3: CASRPLTGGDYGYTF. The CDR3, as DNA: TGTGCCAGCAGACCCCTAACCGGGGGCGACTATGGCTACACCTTC.

This clonotype has a count of ten or more. V is TRBV6-1 and J is TRBJ2-3; D possibly matches TRBD1 or TRBD2 (5 bases each). Germline V lookup: CDR1 MNHNS, CDR2 SASEGT. Between the trimmed V and J ends, which lost 2 bases and 2 bases, there was a span of 11 bases. The CDR3 totals 15 residues. CDR3 in DNA: TGTGCCAGCAGTGAACAGCAGGGAGCCACAGATACGCAGTATTTT. It yields the protein CASSEQQGATDTQYF.

This chain joins TRBV5-6 and TRBJ2-5; D is undetermined. The CDR3 contains 14 residues. The germline CDR1 and CDR2 sequences are SGHDT and YYEEEE. The V gene lost 4 bases and the J gene lost 5 bases, with 15 bases spanning the gap. For the CDR3, the DNA is TGTGCCAGCAGCCTTCGCGTAGGGTGGGAGACCCAGTACTTC. Protein: CASSLRVGWETQYF. Complete variable domain (other parts from reference TRBV5-6 and TRBJ2-5): DAGVTQSPTHLIKTRGQQVTLRCSPKSGHDTVSWYQQALGQGPQFIFQYYEEEERQRGNFPDRFSGHQFPNYSSELNVNALLLGDSALYLCASSLRVGWETQYFGPGTRLLVL.

This clonotype has just a few counts. The V call is TRBV10-3, the J call TRBJ1-5; weak D call: TRBD1 (6 bases). The V and J ends lost 5 bases and 7 bases respectively, with 21 bases between them. Germline assignment: CDR1 ENHRY and CDR2 SYGVKD. The CDR3 runs to 16 residues. The chain's CDR3 is CAISPHQAGEVQPQHF. The CDR3 coding sequence is TGTGCCATCAGTCCCCACCAGGCAGGGGAAGTACAGCCCCAGCATTTT.

V is TRBV30 and J is TRBJ1-2; 7 bases are a match to TRBD1. V shed 4 bases, J shed 1 base, and the junction held 9 bases outside the gene matches. Germline V gives CDR1 GTSNPN, CDR2 SVGIG (reference sequence). The length of the CDR3 is 15 residues. The DNA of the CDR3 is TGTGCCTGGAAGGAACAGGGGAGGCGTAACTATGGCTACACCTTC. The encoded protein is CAWKEQGRRNYGYTF.

The chain links TRBV6-2 or TRBV6-3 to TRBJ1-3; D is uncertain. Trimming left V 8 bases short and J 0 bases short, with 11 bases between. Looked up from germline, CDR1 is MNHEY and CDR2 is SVGEGT. This CDR3 contains 14 residues. The CDR3 protein is CASLRTGSGNTIYF. The CDR3 DNA reads as TGTGCCAGCCTAAGGACGGGCTCTGGAAACACCATATATTTT.

The rearrangement links TRBV4-2 to TRBJ2-1; D call uncertain. The germline V gene encodes CDR1 LGHNA and CDR2 YNFKEQ. Trimming pared 0 bases from V and 4 bases from J, leaving 13 bases between. The CDR3 extends over 16 amino acids. The CDR3 bases are TGTGCCAGCAGCCAAGATTGGGCGACCGGTTACAATGAGCAGTTCTTC. Protein: CASSQDWATGYNEQFF.

CDR3 nucleotides: TGTGCCAGCAGCTTGGAGAACAGGGGACTCTGGGAGAGCACAGATACGCAGTATTTT. Translated, it gives CASSLENRGLWESTDTQYF. This rearrangement joins TRBV7-9 to TRBJ2-3, with D tentatively TRBD1 (7 bases). V was clipped by 3 bases and J by 0 bases, with 22 bases between them. CDR1 and CDR2 (germline): SEHNR, FQNEAQ (reference sequence). The CDR3 has 19 residues.